This T cell receptor (beta chain) appears in the sequencing data of a study of PD-L1 blockade in urothelial cancer. Study-wide background: Typically, measured as a median, blood samples had 140,000 or so T cells.

Libraries were prepared by immunoSEQ multiplex PCR; TCRdb keeps only in-frame clonotypes and omits some of them. The sample carries 45,000 to 60,000 clones, roughly 91% recorded once. The CDR3 loop spans 14 amino acids. Per germline, CDR1 MNHNS and CDR2 SASEGT. Trimming removed 6 bases from V and 3 bases from J; junction bases left unmatched: 2. Specified time point: peripheral blood 6 weeks after treatment start. This chain joins TRBV6-1 and TRBJ2-4, with 10 bases fitting TRBD2. The receptor was isolated from a man between 60 and 70 years old with urothelial cancer. The material sequenced was PBMCs, taken around atezolizumab (anti-PD-L1) treatment. CDR3 bases: TGTGCCAGCAGCCTAGCGGGGGACAAAAACATTCAGTACTTC. Encoded protein: CASSLAGDKNIQYF.